This note documents a single T cell receptor beta chain sequence. The data are from a study of human T cells and chemical hapten exposure. The overall study: Chiefly women, the patients showed alopecia areata, totalis or universalis.

Germline CDR1 reads SGHRS; CDR2 reads YFSETQ. The CDR3 has 16 residues. V was clipped by 3 bases and J by 4 bases; unmatched bases: 11. TCRdb used MiXCR to reprocess the RACE reads, holding one entry per CDR3 protein. The profile shows approximately 350,000 distinct CDR3 sequences, around 7% of them singletons. Regarding time point: patch test 1, 2 weeks after DPC sensitization. Treatment denoted: therapeutic diphenylcyclopropenone sensitization with weekly scalp DPC. Source: whole blood, taken in connection with sensitization to the hapten diphenylcyclopropenone (DPC). The TCR originated in a woman aged 18-29 years with alopecia areata. Some clones in this sample may be carry-over from other donors' samples. J is TRBJ2-3 and V is TRBV5-1; 7 nucleotides match TRBD1. CDR3 bases: TGCGCCAGCAGCTATCCGACAGGGCCCGTGGCAGATACGCAGTATTTT. Translation: CASSYPTGPVADTQYF. The complete variable domain, with remaining parts taken from reference TRBV5-1 and TRBJ2-3, reads KAGVTQTPRYLIKTRGQQVTLSCSPISGHRSVSWYQQTPGQGLQFLFEYFSETQRNKGNFPGRFSGRQFSNSRSEMNVSTLELGDSALYLCASSYPTGPVADTQYFGPGTRLTVL.